The rows below give T cell receptor beta chains drawn from one sample of a study of cytomegalovirus exposure and HLA in healthy donors. Sequencing used immunoSEQ multiplex PCR; TCRdb keeps in-frame clones, though not all of them. This sample has hundreds of thousands of clones, with approximately 90% found just once. Material for sequencing was PBMCs. The receptors here all came from a woman aged 18-29 years in good health and CMV-seronegative. Each CDR3 is given with its conserved first and last residue. A D gene is named only where the DNA matches it firmly.

D gene	J gene	CDR3 length	V gene	CDR3 protein	CDR3 DNA
TRBD2	TRBJ2-1	16	TRBV11-2	CASSFRLAGTYNEQFF	TGTGCCAGCAGCTTCAGACTAGCGGGAACCTACAATGAGCAGTTCTTC
TRBD2	TRBJ2-5	15	TRBV27	CASSPSAGEGETQYF	TGTGCCAGCAGCCCCTCCGCGGGAGAAGGAGAGACCCAGTACTTC
TRBD2	TRBJ2-1	16	TRBV2	CASMGIAGGTYNEQFF	TGTGCCAGCATGGGAATAGCGGGGGGTACCTACAATGAGCAGTTCTTC
TRBD1	TRBJ2-7	16	TRBV18	CASSPGTGFHSYEQYF	TGTGCCAGCTCACCCGGGACAGGATTTCACTCCTACGAGCAGTACTTC
TRBD1	TRBJ1-6	15	TRBV18	CASSPRTGGDSPLHF	TGTGCCAGCTCACCACGGACAGGGGGGGATTCACCCCTCCACTTT
-	TRBJ2-5	16	TRBV7-6	CASSLAGSRYQETQYF	TGTGCCAGCAGCTTAGCGGGCTCAAGGTACCAAGAGACCCAGTACTTC
-	TRBJ2-5	13	TRBV19	CASSEQGGETQYF	TGTGCCAGTAGTGAACAGGGCGGGGAGACCCAGTACTTC
-	TRBJ1-1	12	TRBV2	CASQSRNTEAFF	TGTGCCAGCCAAAGTAGGAACACTGAAGCTTTCTTT
-	TRBJ1-1	11	TRBV28	CASSVNTEAFF	TGTGCCAGCAGCGTGAACACTGAAGCTTTCTTT
TRBD1	TRBJ2-6	14	TRBV2	CASRTGTGANVLTF	TGTGCCAGCAGGACAGGGACAGGGGCCAACGTCCTGACTTTC